These 29 T cell receptor beta chains share one sample of origin, sequenced in a study of regulatory T cells in long-lasting Graves disease. TCR beta libraries were built with iRepertoire HTBI primers and Arm-PCR of CDR3 regions. Each CDR3 protein gets one entry after TCRdb re-called the multiplex PCR reads with MiXCR. The repertoire consists of more than 350,000 distinct CDR3 sequences, with under 15% occurring once and the leading ten covering 16%. Time point given: newly diagnosed GD, antithyroid drugs for less than 3 months. RNA isolated from PBMCs was used to make the TCR library. A further study also used this sample, focusing on T cells in Graves' hyperthyroidism and ophthalmopathy.

This specimen was peripheral blood mononuclear cells (PBMCs), taken at new diagnosis, from a patient treated with antithyroid drugs. The receptors stem from a woman aged 25-40 years with Graves disease.

The rearrangement uses TRBV5-1 and TRBJ1-3; D perhaps matches TRBD1 (6 bases). CDR1 is SGHRS and CDR2 is YFSETQ in the germline V gene. Trimming left V 2 bases short and J 3 bases short, with 12 bases between. The length of the CDR3 is 15 residues. The CDR3 protein is CASSLIQGGGNTIYF. CDR3 nucleotides: TGCGCCAGCAGCTTAATACAGGGTGGTGGAAACACCATATATTTT.

A few counts support this clonotype. The chain uses TRBV5-1 and TRBJ2-1; the D gene is possibly TRBD1 (6 bases). Trimming removed 5 bases from V and 7 bases from J, with 10 bases in between. This CDR3 is 12 amino acids long. The V gene's germline CDR1 is SGHRS and CDR2 YFSETQ. The CDR3 DNA follows: TGCGCCAGCAGACAGGGCGGAAATGAGCAGTTCTTC. As protein: CASRQGGNEQFF.

The CDR3 nucleotides read TGTGCCAGCAGCTTAGTTGGCGCAGGACCCAATGAGCAGTTCTTC. It is translated as CASSLVGAGPNEQFF. The chain carries TRBV11-3 and TRBJ2-1; no definite D call. This CDR3 region has 15 residues. V lost 1 base and J lost 6, with 13 bases in between. Germline CDR1 is SGHNT and CDR2 is YENEEA.

This rearrangement joins TRBV12-3 or TRBV12-4 to TRBJ1-1; 9 positions agree with TRBD1. V shed 7 bases and J 4 bases; nucleotides not matched to a gene: 7. The CDR3 spans 14 residues. The DNA of the CDR3 is TGTGCCAGCACCCTAGGGACAGGGTTCACTGAAGCTTTCTTT. This gives the protein CASTLGTGFTEAFF.

In its sample, this clonotype was seen a few times. The rearrangement uses TRBV19 and TRBJ2-2, with D perhaps TRBD1 (6 bases). The V end was cut by 9 bases, the J end by 4 bases, with 18 bases between. This CDR3 has 15 residues. CDR1 and CDR2 from the germline V gene are LNHDA and SQIVND (reference sequence). CDR3 in DNA: TGTGCCAGCAGCACGATGGGGGCGGCCACCGGGGAGCTGTTTTTT. The encoded protein is CASSTMGAATGELFF.

In its sample, this clonotype was seen many times. The DNA of the CDR3 is TGTGCCAGCGGGTTAGCGGGAGATACGCAGTATTTT. This codes for CASGLAGDTQYF. The V and J genes are TRBV6-2 or TRBV6-3 and TRBJ2-3, with 7 nucleotides matching TRBD2. J gave up 5 bases and V 8 bases, and 4 bases lay outside the gene matches. The V gene's germline CDR1 is MNHEY and CDR2 SVGEGT. The CDR3 is made up of 12 amino acids.

This clonotype was counted at least ten times. The CDR3 reads CASSPLGTSGIETQYF. Here the CDR3 DNA reads TGTGCCAGCAGTCCCTTAGGGACTAGCGGGATTGAGACCCAGTACTTC. The chain couples TRBV28 to TRBJ2-5; 13 bases agree with TRBD2. V shed 5 bases, J shed 5 bases, and the junction held 8 bases outside the gene matches. CDR3 length equals 16 residues. Looked up from germline, CDR1 is MDHEN and CDR2 is SYDVKM.

Only a few counts were recorded for this clonotype. This sequence joins TRBV7-2 and TRBJ2-3, with D unclear. Trimming removed 3 bases at V and 8 bases at J, with 21 bases between. Germline V gene data show CDR1 as SGHTA and CDR2 as FQGNSA. The CDR3 loop spans 16 amino acids. CDR3 in DNA: TGTGCCAGCAGCTTGTTTGGGCAGAGTCGAGGAGCTACGCAGTATTTT. Translating it yields CASSLFGQSRGATQYF.

The chain couples TRBV9 to TRBJ2-1, with 12 bases aligning to TRBD2. Per germline, CDR1 SGDLS and CDR2 YYNGEE. V shed 3 bases and J 8 bases; nucleotides not matched to a gene: 6. This CDR3 region has 15 residues. The CDR3 DNA reads as TGTGCCAGCAGCGCGAGACTAGCGGGAGTTGATGAGCAGTTCTTC. Translating gives CASSARLAGVDEQFF.

This clonotype has at least ten counts. This chain joins TRBV30 and TRBJ2-5, with D uncertain. The V end lost 3 bases, the J end lost 7 bases, and 12 bases lay between the germline ends. This CDR3 is built from 12 residues. CDR1 GTSNPN and CDR2 SVGIG come from the germline V gene (reference sequence). CDR3 sequence (DNA): TGTGCCTGGAGGGTGCTCCCCGGGACCCAGTACTTC. Its protein is CAWRVLPGTQYF.

This clonotype was detected many times. V gene TRBV12-3 or TRBV12-4 combines with J gene TRBJ2-1, with TRBD2 identical over 7 bases. The trim removed 6 bases at V and 4 bases at J, leaving 3 bases unmatched. The CDR3 is made up of 13 amino acids. The CDR3 nucleotides read TGTGCCAGCAGCGGACTAGGTTACAATGAGCAGTTCTTC. Encoded protein: CASSGLGYNEQFF.

This clonotype was seen many times. The gene calls are TRBV10-3 and TRBJ2-1; 13 positions agree with TRBD2. The CDR3 runs 15 residues. Germline-derived CDR1 and CDR2 are ENHRY and SYGVKD. V lost 6 bases, J lost 8 bases, and 7 bases stayed unmatched. CDR3 bases: TGTGCCATCAGCAAGACTAGCGGGAGGATCGATGAGCAGTTCTTC. This translates into CAISKTSGRIDEQFF.

The chain is built from TRBV6-1 and TRBJ2-7; the D is unclear. Trimming removed 8 bases from V and 6 bases from J, with 20 bases in between. Germline V gives CDR1 MNHNS, CDR2 SASEGT. This CDR3 contains 14 residues. In nucleotides, the CDR3 is TGTGCCAGCGACAAAACCCCAAATAACGGCGAGCAGTACTTC. Translation gives CASDKTPNNGEQYF.

The chain links TRBV12-3 or TRBV12-4 to TRBJ2-7; 9 bases align to TRBD2. This CDR3 has 14 residues. The V gene end was trimmed by 7 bases and the J gene end by 3 bases; junction bases not matched to a gene: 7. The CDR3: CASNPSSGVYEQYF. DNA for the CDR3: TGTGCCAGCAATCCATCTAGCGGGGTCTACGAGCAGTACTTC.

The V and J genes are TRBV4-1 and TRBJ2-7, with a tentative D call TRBD1 (6 bases). This CDR3 region has 16 residues. Trimming left V 4 bases short and J 3 bases short, with 19 bases between. Germline lookup yields CDR1 MGHRA and CDR2 YSYEKL. The CDR3 protein is CASSLNPRDNNYEQYF. CDR3 nucleotide sequence: TGCGCCAGCAGCCTAAACCCCCGGGACAACAACTACGAGCAGTACTTC.

The chain couples TRBV29-1 to TRBJ2-6; D unclear. V was shortened by 2 bases and J by 1 base, with 9 bases between the two germline ends. The CDR3 sequence is 15 residues long. Germline V lookup: CDR1 SQVTM, CDR2 ANQGSEA. The CDR3 DNA sequence: TGCAGCGTTGAATTCACGAAATCTGGGGCCAACGTCCTGACTTTC. Protein sequence: CSVEFTKSGANVLTF.

This clonotype was recorded many times. The genes are TRBV29-1 and TRBJ2-1; D call uncertain. Per germline, CDR1 SQVTM and CDR2 ANQGSEA. The CDR3 is 11 residues long. The ends were cut back, 6 bases at V and 6 bases at J, with 9 bases in the middle. The CDR3 loop is CSVGQFNEQFF. In DNA form, the CDR3 reads TGCAGCGTGGGTCAATTCAATGAGCAGTTCTTC.

In its sample, this clonotype was seen many times. The chain is built from TRBV5-5 and TRBJ1-1, with D possibly being TRBD1 (6 bases). This CDR3 region has 16 residues. Trimming shortened V by 0 bases and J by 0 bases, and 12 bases separated the two germline ends. The V gene's germline CDR1 is SGHKS and CDR2 YYEKEE (reference sequence). The CDR3 here is CASSLAVGTLNTEAFF. In DNA form, the CDR3 reads TGTGCCAGCAGCTTGGCCGTAGGGACATTGAACACTGAAGCTTTCTTT.

V usage is TRBV13 and J usage is TRBJ2-7; 12 bases align to TRBD2. With 3 bases clipped from V and 5 bases from J, the junction kept 2 bases outside the gene matches. This CDR3 has 14 residues. CDR1 and CDR2 from the germline V gene are PRHDT and FYEKMQ (reference sequence). DNA of the CDR3: TGTGCCAGCAGCTTTGCTAGCGGGAGGGACGAGCAGTACTTC. Translating gives CASSFASGRDEQYF.

A few counts support this clonotype. The genes are TRBV6-1 and TRBJ2-7, with 9 positions matching TRBD1. The length of the CDR3 is 17 residues. The ends lost 0 bases at V and 2 bases at J; junction bases unmatched: 8. The germline gives CDR1 MNHNS, CDR2 SASEGT. As DNA, the CDR3 is TGTGCCAGCAGTGAAGCGGTCGGGGGACAGGGTCCCTACGAGCAGTACTTC. Amino acids: CASSEAVGGQGPYEQYF.

This chain connects TRBV20-1 to TRBJ1-6; D is possibly TRBD1 (5 bases). Germline assignment: CDR1 DFQATT and CDR2 SNEGSKA (reference sequence). CDR3 size: 16 residues. V dropped 0 bases and J dropped 1 base, with 10 bases sitting between them. The CDR3 loop is CSARDLGGSYNSPLHF. The CDR3 nucleotides are TGCAGTGCTAGAGACCTGGGGGGTTCCTATAATTCACCCCTCCACTTT.

The CDR3 spells CATRRVLNQPQHF. The DNA for the CDR3 is TGTGCCACACGCAGGGTTTTGAATCAGCCCCAGCATTTT. The chain employs TRBV28 and TRBJ1-5; weak D call: TRBD1 (5 bases). Germline V gives CDR1 MDHEN, CDR2 SYDVKM. The CDR3 runs 13 residues. The V gene lost 10 bases and the J gene lost 4 bases, with 14 bases spanning the gap.

This clonotype was detected a few times. The V and J genes are TRBV28 and TRBJ1-3; the match to TRBD1 covers 8 bases. Germline CDR1 reads MDHEN; CDR2 reads SYDVKM. The ends lost 5 bases at V and 4 bases at J; junction bases unmatched: 10. This CDR3 is built from 16 residues. The CDR3 DNA reads as TGTGCCAGCAGTACCGGAGCGGGACAGGCCGGAAACACCATATATTTT. Translating gives CASSTGAGQAGNTIYF.

This clonotype was observed at least ten times. The rearrangement uses TRBV28 and TRBJ1-5; TRBD1 might be the D (5 bases). CDR3 length: 17 amino acids. Trimming stripped 5 bases from V and 3 bases from J, with 20 bases between. Germline-derived CDR1 and CDR2 are MDHEN and SYDVKM. CDR3: CASSPRGWGVFNQPQHF. In DNA, the CDR3 is TGTGCCAGCAGTCCGCGGGGGTGGGGGGTTTTCAATCAGCCCCAGCATTTT.

The chain is built from TRBV2 and TRBJ2-2; 7 positions match TRBD1. After removal of 9 bases from V and 1 base from J, the junction contained 5 bases not matched to a gene. This CDR3 has 14 residues. CDR1 is SNHLY, CDR2 FYNNEI, per germline. The DNA for the CDR3 is TGTGCCAGAGACCGGACAGGGAACACCGGGGAGCTGTTTTTT. Encoded protein: CARDRTGNTGELFF.

A few counts support this clonotype. The chain has TRBV9 and TRBJ1-6; D unresolved. Germline CDR1 and CDR2: SGDLS and YYNGEE. The V end lost 7 bases, the J end lost 3 bases, and 8 bases lay between the germline ends. This CDR3 has 13 residues. This chain's CDR3 is CASGVGYNSPLHF. The CDR3 bases are TGTGCCAGCGGGGTTGGCTATAATTCACCCCTCCACTTT.

This clonotype was seen a few times. This chain uses TRBV10-3 with TRBJ1-5; the D gene is possibly TRBD1 (6 bases). The CDR3 has 14 residues. Per the germline V gene, CDR1 is ENHRY and CDR2 is SYGVKD. V lost 3 bases and J lost 5, with 11 bases in between. For the CDR3, the DNA is TGTGCCATCAGTGACGGGGGGCGAGATCAGCCCCAGCATTTT. This codes for CAISDGGRDQPQHF.

The genes are TRBV7-3 and TRBJ2-1; 9 bases fit TRBD1. The closer fit of TRBJ2-5 to the DNA end suggests the J call may be wrong. The CDR3 consists of 14 residues. Germline V gives CDR1 SGHTA, CDR2 FQGTGA. The DNA of the CDR3 is TGTGCCAGCAGTCGCACAGGGACAGGGGAGACCCAGTACTTC. Protein: CASSRTGTGETQYF.

This clonotype was recorded many times. The gene calls are TRBV28 and TRBJ2-1; TRBD2 aligns across 8 bases. The CDR3 length is 15 residues. Germline loops: CDR1 MDHEN, CDR2 SYDVKM. Losses at the gene ends were 6 bases for V and 5 bases for J; bases not matched to a gene: 9. CDR3: CASSSSGISDNEQFF. As DNA, the CDR3 is TGTGCCAGCAGCAGTAGCGGGATTAGCGACAATGAGCAGTTCTTC.